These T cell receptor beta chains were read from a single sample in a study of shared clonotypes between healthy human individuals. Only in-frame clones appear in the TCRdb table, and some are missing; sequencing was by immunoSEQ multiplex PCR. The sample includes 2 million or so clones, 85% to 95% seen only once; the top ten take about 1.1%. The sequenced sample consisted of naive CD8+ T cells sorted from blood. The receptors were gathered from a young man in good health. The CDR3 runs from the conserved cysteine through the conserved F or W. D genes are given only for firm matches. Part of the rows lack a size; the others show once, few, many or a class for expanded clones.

CDR3 protein: CASSEGTLYNEQFF
CDR3 DNA: TGTGCCAGCAGTGAAGGGACATTGTACAATGAGCAGTTCTTC
V gene: TRBV2
clone size: -
J gene: TRBJ2-1
D gene: -

CDR3 protein: CASVKYSNQPQHF
CDR3 DNA: TGTGCCAGTGTGAAGTATAGCAATCAGCCCCAGCATTTT
V gene: TRBV19
clone size: -
J gene: TRBJ1-5
D gene: -

CDR3 protein: CASSNPREGHEQFF
CDR3 DNA: TGTGCCAGCAGCAACCCCAGGGAGGGCCATGAGCAGTTCTTC
V gene: TRBV6-5
clone size: once
J gene: TRBJ2-1
D gene: TRBD2

CDR3 protein: CASTPNVQINQPQHF
CDR3 DNA: TGTGCCAGCACCCCGAATGTACAGATCAATCAGCCCCAGCATTTT
V gene: TRBV2
clone size: -
J gene: TRBJ1-5
D gene: -

CDR3 protein: CASSYRTSGGVDEQFF
CDR3 DNA: TGCGCCAGCAGCTACCGGACTAGCGGGGGGGTGGATGAGCAGTTCTTC
V gene: TRBV4-1
clone size: -
J gene: TRBJ2-1
D gene: TRBD2

CDR3 protein: CASSLNRGGEQYF
CDR3 DNA: TGTGCCAGCAGTTTGAACAGGGGAGGCGAGCAGTACTTC
V gene: TRBV27
clone size: few
J gene: TRBJ2-7
D gene: -

CDR3 protein: CASSPATSVGYEQYF
CDR3 DNA: TGTGCCAGCAGCCCGGCGACTAGCGTCGGCTACGAGCAGTACTTC
V gene: TRBV9
clone size: -
J gene: TRBJ2-7
D gene: TRBD2

CDR3 protein: CASTRRAEGGKLFF
CDR3 DNA: TGTGCCAGCACTCGGAGGGCCGAAGGCGGAAAACTGTTTTTT
V gene: TRBV27
clone size: -
J gene: TRBJ1-4
D gene: -

CDR3 protein: CASSLTSGGANEQFF
CDR3 DNA: TGTGCCAGCTCCCTAACTAGCGGGGGGGCGAATGAGCAGTTCTTC
V gene: TRBV18
clone size: once
J gene: TRBJ2-1
D gene: TRBD2

CDR3 protein: CASSLIFGDRGLGNTIYF
CDR3 DNA: TGTGCCAGCAGCTTAATTTTCGGGGACAGGGGTCTTGGAAACACCATATATTTT
V gene: TRBV7-8
clone size: -
J gene: TRBJ1-3
D gene: TRBD1

CDR3 protein: CASSDRDKPYEQYF
CDR3 DNA: TGTGCCAGCAGCGACCGGGACAAACCCTACGAGCAGTACTTC
V gene: TRBV9
clone size: once
J gene: TRBJ2-7
D gene: -

CDR3 protein: CASSSGHIQYF
CDR3 DNA: TGTGCCAGCAGTTCCGGACACATTCAGTACTTC
V gene: TRBV27
clone size: -
J gene: TRBJ2-4
D gene: -

CDR3 protein: CASSLGTAVQYF
CDR3 DNA: TGTGCCAGCAGCTTAGGTACCGCGGTGCAGTACTTC
V gene: TRBV11-2
clone size: -
J gene: TRBJ2-7
D gene: -

CDR3 protein: CASSPNLRGGRNEQFF
CDR3 DNA: TGTGCCAGCAGCCCCAACCTGCGGGGGGGCCGGAATGAGCAGTTCTTC
V gene: TRBV13
clone size: -
J gene: TRBJ2-1
D gene: TRBD2

CDR3 protein: CASSLEVLASTDTQYF
CDR3 DNA: TGTGCCAGCAGCTTAGAGGTTTTGGCTAGCACAGATACGCAGTATTTT
V gene: TRBV7-2
clone size: -
J gene: TRBJ2-3
D gene: -

CDR3 protein: CASFTRGAEGTQYF
CDR3 DNA: TGTGCCAGCTTCACACGTGGGGCAGAGGGTACGCAGTATTTT
V gene: TRBV2
clone size: -
J gene: TRBJ2-3
D gene: -

CDR3 protein: CASSAGFAGTPGETQYF
CDR3 DNA: TGTGCCAGCAGCGCCGGATTTGCCGGGACTCCCGGGGAGACCCAGTACTTC
V gene: TRBV9
clone size: -
J gene: TRBJ2-5
D gene: -

CDR3 protein: CAWSPPGTVLYNEQFF
CDR3 DNA: TGTGCCTGGAGTCCCCCCGGGACAGTCCTATACAATGAGCAGTTCTTC
V gene: TRBV30
clone size: -
J gene: TRBJ2-1
D gene: TRBD1

CDR3 protein: CASSLGPDAYGYTF
CDR3 DNA: TGTGCCAGCAGTTTAGGCCCGGACGCTTATGGCTACACCTTC
V gene: TRBV27
clone size: -
J gene: TRBJ1-2
D gene: -

CDR3 protein: CASTVVRAGELFF
CDR3 DNA: TGTGCCAGCACTGTAGTGAGGGCCGGGGAGCTGTTTTTT
V gene: TRBV28
clone size: -
J gene: TRBJ2-2
D gene: -

CDR3 protein: CASSQTGLGGQPQHF
CDR3 DNA: TGTGCCAGCAGCCAGACGGGTCTCGGCGGTCAGCCCCAGCATTTT
V gene: TRBV4-2
clone size: -
J gene: TRBJ1-5
D gene: -

CDR3 protein: CASSTSGSSYEQYF
CDR3 DNA: TGTGCCAGCAGCACTAGCGGAAGCTCCTACGAGCAGTACTTC
V gene: TRBV5-6
clone size: -
J gene: TRBJ2-7
D gene: TRBD2

CDR3 protein: CASSYFGGNTIYF
CDR3 DNA: TGTGCCAGCAGCTACTTCGGGGGAAACACCATATATTTT
V gene: TRBV2
clone size: -
J gene: TRBJ1-3
D gene: -

CDR3 protein: CASSGSAYEQYF
CDR3 DNA: TGTGCCAGCAGCGGCAGTGCCTACGAGCAGTACTTC
V gene: TRBV7-9
clone size: -
J gene: TRBJ2-7
D gene: -

CDR3 protein: CAWSEGLAGGETQYF
CDR3 DNA: TGTGCCTGGAGTGAGGGCCTAGCGGGGGGGGAGACCCAGTACTTC
V gene: TRBV30
clone size: few
J gene: TRBJ2-5
D gene: TRBD2

CDR3 protein: CASSLAPTYEQYF
CDR3 DNA: TGTGCCAGCAGCTTAGCCCCTACCTACGAGCAGTACTTC
V gene: TRBV7-8
clone size: -
J gene: TRBJ2-7
D gene: -

CDR3 protein: CASSDPTDSLLQETQYF
CDR3 DNA: TGTGCCAGCAGTGACCCTACGGACTCTTTACTACAAGAGACCCAGTACTTC
V gene: TRBV6-1
clone size: -
J gene: TRBJ2-5
D gene: -

CDR3 protein: CASSPTGYTGELFF
CDR3 DNA: TGTGCCAGCAGCCCAACAGGGTACACCGGGGAGCTGTTTTTT
V gene: TRBV6-5
clone size: -
J gene: TRBJ2-2
D gene: -

CDR3 protein: CASSPLRGGNTDTQYF
CDR3 DNA: TGTGCCAGCAGCCCACTTCGTGGGGGTAACACAGATACGCAGTATTTT
V gene: TRBV9
clone size: -
J gene: TRBJ2-3
D gene: -

CDR3 protein: CASSQDLQGTNSPLHF
CDR3 DNA: TGCGCCAGCAGCCAAGATCTGCAGGGGACTAATTCACCCCTCCACTTT
V gene: TRBV4-3
clone size: -
J gene: TRBJ1-6
D gene: -

CDR3 protein: CASSYSIGMESTEAFF
CDR3 DNA: TGTGCCAGCAGTTACTCGATCGGGATGGAGAGCACTGAAGCTTTCTTT
V gene: TRBV6-5
clone size: -
J gene: TRBJ1-1
D gene: -

CDR3 protein: CASSYGGSPNEQYF
CDR3 DNA: TGCGCCAGCAGCTACGGGGGATCGCCCAACGAGCAGTACTTC
V gene: TRBV5-1
clone size: -
J gene: TRBJ2-7
D gene: -

CDR3 protein: CASSPGQGFGGYTF
CDR3 DNA: TGTGCCAGCAGTCCCGGACAGGGATTCGGCGGCTACACCTTC
V gene: TRBV27
clone size: -
J gene: TRBJ1-2
D gene: TRBD1

CDR3 protein: CASSGRGSPEAFF
CDR3 DNA: TGTGCCAGCAGTGGCAGGGGTAGCCCTGAAGCTTTCTTT
V gene: TRBV28
clone size: -
J gene: TRBJ1-1
D gene: -

CDR3 protein: CASSYPTRLEQYF
CDR3 DNA: TGTGCCAGCAGTTACCCCACAAGGCTCGAGCAGTACTTC
V gene: TRBV6-8
clone size: -
J gene: TRBJ2-7
D gene: -

CDR3 protein: CASRTGTEINQPQHF
CDR3 DNA: TGTGCCAGCAGAACCGGGACGGAAATTAATCAGCCCCAGCATTTT
V gene: TRBV27
clone size: -
J gene: TRBJ1-5
D gene: -

CDR3 protein: CASRRGGDTQYF
CDR3 DNA: TGTGCCAGCAGGAGGGGGGGTGATACGCAGTATTTT
V gene: TRBV27
clone size: -
J gene: TRBJ2-3
D gene: -

CDR3 protein: CASTPKGESGTEAFF
CDR3 DNA: TGCGCCAGCACCCCAAAAGGGGAATCGGGCACTGAAGCTTTCTTT
V gene: TRBV4-1
clone size: -
J gene: TRBJ1-1
D gene: -

CDR3 protein: CASSPHDNSPLHF
CDR3 DNA: TGTGCCAGTAGTCCCCATGATAATTCACCCCTCCACTTT
V gene: TRBV19
clone size: few
J gene: TRBJ1-6
D gene: -

CDR3 protein: CASSPYARNTEAFF
CDR3 DNA: TGTGCCAGCAGCCCCTACGCCAGGAACACTGAAGCTTTCTTT
V gene: TRBV11-2
clone size: -
J gene: TRBJ1-1
D gene: -

CDR3 protein: CASSQESPGQSYEQYF
CDR3 DNA: TGCGCCAGCAGCCAAGAGAGCCCAGGACAGTCCTACGAGCAGTACTTC
V gene: TRBV4-1
clone size: -
J gene: TRBJ2-7
D gene: -

CDR3 protein: CASSEGAGGWF
CDR3 DNA: TGCGCCAGCAGTGAGGGAGCGGGGGGGTGGTTC
V gene: TRBV10-2
clone size: -
J gene: TRBJ2-7
D gene: TRBD2

CDR3 protein: CAWSGGDTGELFF
CDR3 DNA: TGTGCCTGGAGTGGAGGGGACACCGGGGAGCTGTTTTTT
V gene: TRBV30
clone size: -
J gene: TRBJ2-2
D gene: -

CDR3 protein: CASSLGTGRGNTEAFF
CDR3 DNA: TGTGCCAGCAGCTTAGGGACAGGGAGAGGGAACACTGAAGCTTTCTTT
V gene: TRBV7-9
clone size: few
J gene: TRBJ1-1
D gene: TRBD1

CDR3 protein: CASSPWSDQETQYF
CDR3 DNA: TGTGCCAGCTCACCATGGTCGGATCAAGAGACCCAGTACTTC
V gene: TRBV18
clone size: once
J gene: TRBJ2-5
D gene: -

CDR3 protein: CASSPSAGTTETQYF
CDR3 DNA: TGTGCCAGCAGCCCCTCAGCGGGGACCACGGAGACCCAGTACTTC
V gene: TRBV13
clone size: -
J gene: TRBJ2-5
D gene: TRBD2

CDR3 protein: CASSSRTGTDTQYF
CDR3 DNA: TGTGCCAGCAGTTCGAGGACTGGCACAGATACGCAGTATTTT
V gene: TRBV27
clone size: -
J gene: TRBJ2-3
D gene: -

CDR3 protein: CAFHGGENTEAFF
CDR3 DNA: TGTGCCTTCCATGGGGGAGAAAACACTGAAGCTTTCTTT
V gene: TRBV30
clone size: -
J gene: TRBJ1-1
D gene: -

CDR3 protein: CASSQTGGNQPQHF
CDR3 DNA: TGCGCCAGCAGCCAGACAGGAGGCAATCAGCCCCAGCATTTT
V gene: TRBV4-1
clone size: -
J gene: TRBJ1-5
D gene: -

CDR3 protein: CASSLAQGLRTEAFF
CDR3 DNA: TGTGCCAGCAGCTTAGCCCAGGGGTTACGGACTGAAGCTTTCTTT
V gene: TRBV7-9
clone size: -
J gene: TRBJ1-1
D gene: -

CDR3 protein: CASWDRGLTSYEQYF
CDR3 DNA: TGTGCCAGCTGGGACAGGGGGCTTACCTCCTACGAGCAGTACTTC
V gene: TRBV28
clone size: once
J gene: TRBJ2-7
D gene: TRBD1

CDR3 protein: CASSQSRAGNQPQHF
CDR3 DNA: TGCGCCAGCAGCCAGTCCAGGGCGGGCAATCAGCCCCAGCATTTT
V gene: TRBV4-1
clone size: -
J gene: TRBJ1-5
D gene: -

CDR3 protein: CASSPAPPDRAPKTDSPLHF
CDR3 DNA: TGTGCCAGCTCACCTGCCCCCCCGGACAGGGCCCCTAAGACGGATTCACCCCTCCACTTT
V gene: TRBV18
clone size: -
J gene: TRBJ1-6
D gene: TRBD1